The T cell receptor beta chain under discussion was sequenced for a study of T cells in tuberculosis. Study at large: Within 7 days of starting treatment, or before, PBMC were stored.

Sample time point: new active TB diagnosis, blood taken before or within 7 days of starting treatment. Germline loops: CDR1 WNHNN, CDR2 SYGVQD (reference sequence). The length of the CDR3 is 10 residues. Deletions cut 5 bases from V and 6 bases from J, with 5 bases between. Measured with immunoSEQ multiplex PCR; TCRdb has only the in-frame clones, and not every one. The sample holds tens of thousands of clones; roughly 95% are singletons and the top ten take almost 4.5%. The chain couples TRBV10-1 to TRBJ2-7; possibly TRBD1 for D (5 bases). The receptor's source is an adult with tuberculosis. The specimen was PBMCs, collected at tuberculosis diagnosis. The CDR3 spells CASSQGEQYF. CDR3 in DNA: TGCGCCAGCAGTCAGGGCGAGCAGTACTTC.